A single TCR beta chain is shown here with its context. No antigen is known for it. These data come from a study of OX40 agonist ivuxolimab in advanced cancers. Whole-study context: Dosing consisted of intravenous ivuxolimab at 0.01 to 10 mg/kg every 2 weeks. Enrollees could have had prior anti-PD-1, anti-PD-L1 or anti-CTLA-4 therapy, which roughly 40% had received. Study results and limitations: CD8+ T cells showed, on average, more clonal expansion than CD4+ cells. Dose levels from 0.1 to 3.0 mg/kg saw CD4+ and CD8+ blood T cells expand clonally by week 6.

CDR1 is SQVTM, CDR2 ANQGSEA, per germline. The CDR3 runs to 13 residues. J gave up 5 bases and V 3 bases, and 6 bases lay outside the gene matches. Profiled with immunoSEQ multiplex PCR; TCRdb holds only in-frame clones, not every one. Of about 76,000 clones in the sample, 75% to 90% were seen once. The TCR comes from an adult with an advanced solid tumor such as melanoma, head and neck, liver or kidney cancer. This chain connects TRBV29-1 to TRBJ1-1, with 7 bases matching TRBD1. Sample: CD4+ or CD8+ T cells sorted from blood, taken in a trial of the OX40 agonist ivuxolimab. The CDR3 DNA follows: TGCAGCGTTGAGAAGGGGGCGAGGACTGAAGCTTTCTTT. It codes for CSVEKGARTEAFF.